Below, one TCR beta chain is given with its context. Its specificity is not known. The authors used roughly 3,800 ng of total RNA per TCR library. TCRdb re-called the 5' RACE reads and catalogs CDR3 proteins one per entry, DNA excluded. The sample totals 400,000 or so distinct CDR3 sequences; its top ten clones hold 2% to 2.5%. The data stem from a study of monozygotic twins with inflammatory bowel disease. CDR1 is MNHEY and CDR2 is SMNVEV in the germline V gene (reference sequence). The CDR3 spans 11 residues. Findings and caveats of the study: IBD patients share fewer clonotypes with other people than healthy twins do, especially with disease activity.

The receptor was derived from a human donor with ulcerative colitis or Crohn's disease, or a healthy co-twin of an affected twin (not recorded which). Sample: blood. The chain carries TRBV27 and TRBJ1-2. The chain's CDR3 is CASSTSYGYTF.